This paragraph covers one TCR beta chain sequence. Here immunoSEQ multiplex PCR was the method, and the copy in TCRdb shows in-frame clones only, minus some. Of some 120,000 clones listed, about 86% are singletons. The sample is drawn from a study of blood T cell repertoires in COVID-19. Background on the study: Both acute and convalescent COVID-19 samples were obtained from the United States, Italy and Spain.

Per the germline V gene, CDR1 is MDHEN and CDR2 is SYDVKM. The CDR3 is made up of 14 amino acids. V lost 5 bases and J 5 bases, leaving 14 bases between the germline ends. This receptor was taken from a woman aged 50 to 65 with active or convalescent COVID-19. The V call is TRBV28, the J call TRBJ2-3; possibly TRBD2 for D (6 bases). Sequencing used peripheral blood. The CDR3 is CASSHGAGRDTQYF. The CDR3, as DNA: TGTGCCAGCAGTCATGGGGCGGGAAGAGATACGCAGTATTTT.